This TCR beta chain was retrieved from a study of graft-versus-host responses after intestinal transplantation. Trimming cost V 5 bases and J 1 base, with 12 bases left between them. The CDR3 contains 14 residues. CDR1 and CDR2 (germline): SNHLY, FYNNEI. Clones were sequenced by immunoSEQ multiplex PCR, and TCRdb holds only the in-frame ones, with some missing. The sample records fewer than 20,000 clones, 85% to 95% being singletons. This specimen was PBMCs, taken 23 days after intestinal transplant. The rearrangement links TRBV2 to TRBJ2-7, with D hard to call. The sequence was collected from a human patient who received an intestinal transplant, so some T cells may come from the graft donor. Here the CDR3 DNA reads TGTGCCAGCAGTAAGACTTACACATCCTACGAGCAGTACTTC. Protein: CASSKTYTSYEQYF.